What follows describes a single T cell receptor beta chain. Its antigen is undetermined. This specimen belongs to a study of T cell repertoires in cytomegalovirus infection. Background on the study: Use of recently identified HLA-C-restricted and well-studied HLA-B-restricted CMV epitopes was part of the study.

J was trimmed by 1 base and V by 1 base; bases with no gene match: 7. CDR1 and CDR2 (germline): SGHTA, FQGNSA. The CDR3 is 18 amino acids. TCRdb fed the reads into MiXCR, producing one record per CDR3 protein. The data hold approximately 56,000 distinct CDR3 sequences, with about 20% observed a single time. Study-wide results and caveats: Summed frequency of shared TCR beta families picked out CMV carriers who also had the relevant HLA.

The TCR originated in a human donor in good health (CMV status not recorded). Some clones in this sample may be carry-over from other donors' samples. The source was CD8+ T cells from cultured PBMCs, collected from culture after CMV antigen stimulation. The V and J genes are TRBV7-2 and TRBJ2-1, with TRBD1 matching over 10 bases. CDR3 coding DNA: TGTGCCAGCAGCTTAGACACGACAGGGGGCTTTTCCTACAATGAGCAGTTCTTC. Its translation: CASSLDTTGGFSYNEQFF.